This T cell receptor beta chain appears in the sequencing data of a study of cytomegalovirus exposure and HLA in healthy donors. Study-wide findings and caveats: Fewer N-insertions than the roughly 670-donor mean were reportedly shown by an Asian-associated ancestry cluster in a later analysis. A cluster of highly shared sequence variants was likely a sequencing artifact.

Germline V gives CDR1 MDHEN, CDR2 SYDVKM. This CDR3 is built from 14 residues. V was clipped by 3 bases and J by 7 bases, with 10 bases between them. Both 60 Vbeta primers and 13 Jbeta primers went into the PCR. The method was immunoSEQ multiplex PCR; TCRdb's version includes in-frame clones alone and lacks a portion of them. The table has tens of thousands of clones, roughly 76% seen once; the top ten hold more than 2.5%. In the case of this clone: What it binds is not known.

Though probably carrying unrecorded immune exposures, donors were nominally healthy at sampling. Specimen: PBMCs. This clonotype was obtained from a young man in good health and CMV-seronegative. This chain joins TRBV28 and TRBJ1-6; D may be TRBD1 (5 bases). CDR3 coding DNA: TGTGCCAGCAGTTTGGGGGGAGGAAATTCACCCCTCCACTTT. This translates into CASSLGGGNSPLHF. The complete variable domain, with remaining parts taken from reference TRBV28 and TRBJ1-6, reads DVKVTQSSRYLVKRTGEKVFLECVQDMDHENMFWYRQDPGLGLRLIYFSYDVKMKEKGDIPEGYSVSREKKERFSLILESASTNQTSMYLCASSLGGGNSPLHFGNGTRLTVT.